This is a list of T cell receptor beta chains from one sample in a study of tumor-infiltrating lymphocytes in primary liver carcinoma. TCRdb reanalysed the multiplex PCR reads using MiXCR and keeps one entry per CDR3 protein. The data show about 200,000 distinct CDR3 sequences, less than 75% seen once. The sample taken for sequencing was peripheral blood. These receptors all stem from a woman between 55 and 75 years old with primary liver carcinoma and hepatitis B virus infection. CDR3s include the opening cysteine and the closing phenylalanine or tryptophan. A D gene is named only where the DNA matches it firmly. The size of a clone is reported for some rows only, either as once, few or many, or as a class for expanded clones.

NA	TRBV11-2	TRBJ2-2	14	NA	TGTGCCAACAGGTCGGGTTGGGGCACCGGGGAGCTGTTTTTT	CANRSGWGTGELFF
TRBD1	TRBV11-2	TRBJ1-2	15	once	TGTGCCAGCAGCTTAGTCGGGACAGGGAGGGGTGACTACACCTTC	CASSLVGTGRGDYTF
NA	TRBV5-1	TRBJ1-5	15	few	TGCGCCAGCAGCCCCGGGGCAGGCGTTAATCAGCCCCAGCATTTT	CASSPGAGVNQPQHF
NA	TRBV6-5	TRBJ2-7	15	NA	TGTGCCAGTAATCAGGCCGGGACCGCCATGGGCGAGCAGTACTTC	CASNQAGTAMGEQYF
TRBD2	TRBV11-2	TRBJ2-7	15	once	TGTGCCAGCAGCTTAGTTCCTAGCGGGAGGAACGAGCAATACTTC	CASSLVPSGRNEQYF
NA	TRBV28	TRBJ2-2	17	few	TGTGCCAGCAGTACTCCTAGCGCGACCGCCAACACCGGGGAGCTGTTTTTT	CASSTPSATANTGELFF
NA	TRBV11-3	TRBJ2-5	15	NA	TGTGCCAGCAGTTTAGAGGGTGAGCCTATTGAGACCCAGTACTTC	CASSLEGEPIETQYF
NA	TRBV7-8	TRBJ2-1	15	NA	TGTGCCAGCAACTTATTAGCCGCCTCCTACAATGAGCAGTTCTTC	CASNLLAASYNEQFF
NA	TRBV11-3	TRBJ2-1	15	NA	TGTGCCAGCAGCTTACGTACTAGCAGGAAGCTTGAGCAGTTCTTC	CASSLRTSRKLEQFF
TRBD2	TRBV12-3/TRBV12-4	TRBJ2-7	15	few	TGTGCCAGCAGTTTTGGACTAGCGGGAGCTGCCGAGCAGTACTTC	CASSFGLAGAAEQYF
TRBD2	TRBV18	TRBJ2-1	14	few	TGTGCCAGCTCACCATCCGGGGAGGGCAATGAGCAGTTCTTC	CASSPSGEGNEQFF
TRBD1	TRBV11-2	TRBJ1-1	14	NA	TGTGCCACCAGCTCTGGACAGGGGAACACTGAAGCTTTCTTT	CATSSGQGNTEAFF
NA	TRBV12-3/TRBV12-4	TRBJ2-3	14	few	TGTGCCAGCAGTCCGCGTAGGGGGATATTCACGCAGTATTTT	CASSPRRGIFTQYF
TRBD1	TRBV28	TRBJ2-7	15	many	TGTGCCAGCAGAATAGGACAGGGGCTCTCCTACGAGCAGTACTTC	CASRIGQGLSYEQYF
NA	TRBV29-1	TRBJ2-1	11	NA	TGCAACGTTGCAGGTGGGTTTGAGCAGTTCTTC	CNVAGGFEQFF
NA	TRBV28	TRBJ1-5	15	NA	TGTGCCAGCAGTTTATCGGGGGCCGGTAATCAGCCCCAGCATTTT	CASSLSGAGNQPQHF
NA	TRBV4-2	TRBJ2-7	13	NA	TGTGCCAGCAGCCAAGATGGTGGGAGCAGGGAGTACTTC	CASSQDGGSREYF
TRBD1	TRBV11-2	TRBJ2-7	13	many	TGTGCCAGCAGTTCCCGGACAGGCTACGAGCAGTACTTC	CASSSRTGYEQYF
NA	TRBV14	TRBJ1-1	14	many	TGTGCCAGCAGCCGCGTAAGGACGAGCACTGAAGCTTTCTTT	CASSRVRTSTEAFF
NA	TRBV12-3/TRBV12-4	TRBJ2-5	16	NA	TGTGCCAGCAGTTTCTATGGGCAGGTGGAACAAGAGACCCAGTACTTC	CASSFYGQVEQETQYF
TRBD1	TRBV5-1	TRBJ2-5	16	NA	TGCGCCAGCAGCGTGGGACAGGGGGCGAGACCAGAGACCCAGTACTTC	CASSVGQGARPETQYF
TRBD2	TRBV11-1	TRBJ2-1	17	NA	TGTGCCAGCAGCTCCCTCAAGACTAGCGGGGGTTCTTTGGAGCAGTTCTTC	CASSSLKTSGGSLEQFF